The 8 T cell receptor beta chains presented below share a single source sample, sequenced in a study of multiple sclerosis patients with progressive multifocal leukoencephalopathy. Documented time point: time of PML onset. Using immunoSEQ multiplex PCR, the repertoire was profiled, and TCRdb retains in-frame clones only, with some absent. The data contain 30,000 to 35,000 clones, about 90% of them singletons. The sample consisted of PBMCs, taken from a patient treated with natalizumab. The receptors shown here come from a human donor with progressive multifocal leukoencephalopathy.

V is TRBV14 and J is TRBJ2-4; possible D gene TRBD2, 5 bases. This CDR3 contains 14 residues. With 3 bases removed from V and 7 bases from J, the gap between germline ends came to 13 bases. CDR1 and CDR2 (germline): SGHDN, FVKESK. The CDR3 here is CASSHRPGGNIQYF. The CDR3 bases are TGTGCCAGCAGCCATCGCCCCGGCGGGAACATTCAGTACTTC. Complete variable domain (other parts from reference TRBV14 and TRBJ2-4): EAGVTQFPSHSVIEKGQTVTLRCDPISGHDNLYWYRRVMGKEIKFLLHFVKESKQDESGMPNNRFLAERTGGTYSTLKVQPAELEDSGVYFCASSHRPGGNIQYFGAGTRLSVL.

The V call is TRBV27, the J call TRBJ1-6; 7 nucleotides align to TRBD1. The CDR3 consists of 15 residues. Looked up from germline, CDR1 is MNHEY and CDR2 is SMNVEV (reference sequence). J lost 9 bases, V lost 2 bases, and 7 bases had no gene match. Here the CDR3 reads CASSLDRVLGSPLHF. CDR3 DNA: TGTGCCAGCAGTTTAGACAGGGTGTTAGGTTCACCCCTCCACTTT.

The gene calls are TRBV25-1 and TRBJ2-1; no clear D. The CDR3 loop spans 15 amino acids. Germline-derived CDR1 and CDR2 are MGHDK and SYGVNS. Trimming took 5 bases from V and 0 from J, leaving 11 bases between them. The DNA for the CDR3 is TGTGCCAGCAGTCCGCCGGGCAGCTCCTACAATGAGCAGTTCTTC. Its protein is CASSPPGSSYNEQFF. Complete variable domain (other parts from reference TRBV25-1 and TRBJ2-1): EADIYQTPRYLVIGTGKKITLECSQTMGHDKMYWYQQDPGMELHLIHYSYGVNSTEKGDLSSESTVSRIRTEHFPLTLESARPSHTSQYLCASSPPGSSYNEQFFGPGTRLTVL.

V usage is TRBV5-1 and J usage is TRBJ1-1, with D possibly TRBD1 on 6 matching bases. CDR3 length: 14 amino acids. V was cut by 3 bases and J by 1 base, with 10 bases left in between. Germline CDR1 and CDR2: SGHRS and YFSETQ. The CDR3 region has the DNA TGCGCCAGCAGCTCCCAAGGGGGGAACACTGAAGCTTTCTTT. It codes for CASSSQGGNTEAFF.

This clone occurred once. The chain is built from TRBV2 and TRBJ1-1; no definite D call. The CDR3 is made up of 14 amino acids. Germline V gene data show CDR1 as SNHLY and CDR2 as FYNNEI. V lost 3 bases and J lost 1, with 9 bases in between. The CDR3 protein is CASSDRSQNTEAFF. DNA for the CDR3: TGTGCCAGCAGTGACAGGTCGCAGAACACTGAAGCTTTCTTT.

This clone occurred once. This chain uses TRBV5-4 with TRBJ2-3; D remains unclear. The germline V gene encodes CDR1 SGHNT and CDR2 YYREEE (reference sequence). V lost 4 bases, J lost 3 bases, and 9 bases lay in between. This CDR3 has 13 residues. CDR3 coding DNA: TGTGCCAGCAGCACGACTCGGACAGATACGCAGTATTTT. It encodes CASSTTRTDTQYF.

The chain uses TRBV7-9 and TRBJ2-1; no reliable D call. CDR1 and CDR2 from the germline V gene are SEHNR and FQNEAQ (reference sequence). Trimming stripped 5 bases from V and 7 bases from J, with 9 bases between. This CDR3 region has 12 residues. The DNA for the CDR3 is TGTGCCAGCAGCCCCCTGGGGAATGAGCAGTTCTTC. Translating gives CASSPLGNEQFF.

V is TRBV6-1 and J is TRBJ1-2, with 8 bases that match TRBD1. The V gene end was trimmed by 3 bases and the J gene end by 0 bases; junction bases not matched to a gene: 3. The V gene's germline CDR1 is MNHNS and CDR2 SASEGT. There are 15 residues in the CDR3. CDR3 residues: CASSDAQGANYGYTF. For the CDR3, the DNA is TGTGCCAGCAGTGACGCACAGGGGGCTAACTATGGCTACACCTTC.